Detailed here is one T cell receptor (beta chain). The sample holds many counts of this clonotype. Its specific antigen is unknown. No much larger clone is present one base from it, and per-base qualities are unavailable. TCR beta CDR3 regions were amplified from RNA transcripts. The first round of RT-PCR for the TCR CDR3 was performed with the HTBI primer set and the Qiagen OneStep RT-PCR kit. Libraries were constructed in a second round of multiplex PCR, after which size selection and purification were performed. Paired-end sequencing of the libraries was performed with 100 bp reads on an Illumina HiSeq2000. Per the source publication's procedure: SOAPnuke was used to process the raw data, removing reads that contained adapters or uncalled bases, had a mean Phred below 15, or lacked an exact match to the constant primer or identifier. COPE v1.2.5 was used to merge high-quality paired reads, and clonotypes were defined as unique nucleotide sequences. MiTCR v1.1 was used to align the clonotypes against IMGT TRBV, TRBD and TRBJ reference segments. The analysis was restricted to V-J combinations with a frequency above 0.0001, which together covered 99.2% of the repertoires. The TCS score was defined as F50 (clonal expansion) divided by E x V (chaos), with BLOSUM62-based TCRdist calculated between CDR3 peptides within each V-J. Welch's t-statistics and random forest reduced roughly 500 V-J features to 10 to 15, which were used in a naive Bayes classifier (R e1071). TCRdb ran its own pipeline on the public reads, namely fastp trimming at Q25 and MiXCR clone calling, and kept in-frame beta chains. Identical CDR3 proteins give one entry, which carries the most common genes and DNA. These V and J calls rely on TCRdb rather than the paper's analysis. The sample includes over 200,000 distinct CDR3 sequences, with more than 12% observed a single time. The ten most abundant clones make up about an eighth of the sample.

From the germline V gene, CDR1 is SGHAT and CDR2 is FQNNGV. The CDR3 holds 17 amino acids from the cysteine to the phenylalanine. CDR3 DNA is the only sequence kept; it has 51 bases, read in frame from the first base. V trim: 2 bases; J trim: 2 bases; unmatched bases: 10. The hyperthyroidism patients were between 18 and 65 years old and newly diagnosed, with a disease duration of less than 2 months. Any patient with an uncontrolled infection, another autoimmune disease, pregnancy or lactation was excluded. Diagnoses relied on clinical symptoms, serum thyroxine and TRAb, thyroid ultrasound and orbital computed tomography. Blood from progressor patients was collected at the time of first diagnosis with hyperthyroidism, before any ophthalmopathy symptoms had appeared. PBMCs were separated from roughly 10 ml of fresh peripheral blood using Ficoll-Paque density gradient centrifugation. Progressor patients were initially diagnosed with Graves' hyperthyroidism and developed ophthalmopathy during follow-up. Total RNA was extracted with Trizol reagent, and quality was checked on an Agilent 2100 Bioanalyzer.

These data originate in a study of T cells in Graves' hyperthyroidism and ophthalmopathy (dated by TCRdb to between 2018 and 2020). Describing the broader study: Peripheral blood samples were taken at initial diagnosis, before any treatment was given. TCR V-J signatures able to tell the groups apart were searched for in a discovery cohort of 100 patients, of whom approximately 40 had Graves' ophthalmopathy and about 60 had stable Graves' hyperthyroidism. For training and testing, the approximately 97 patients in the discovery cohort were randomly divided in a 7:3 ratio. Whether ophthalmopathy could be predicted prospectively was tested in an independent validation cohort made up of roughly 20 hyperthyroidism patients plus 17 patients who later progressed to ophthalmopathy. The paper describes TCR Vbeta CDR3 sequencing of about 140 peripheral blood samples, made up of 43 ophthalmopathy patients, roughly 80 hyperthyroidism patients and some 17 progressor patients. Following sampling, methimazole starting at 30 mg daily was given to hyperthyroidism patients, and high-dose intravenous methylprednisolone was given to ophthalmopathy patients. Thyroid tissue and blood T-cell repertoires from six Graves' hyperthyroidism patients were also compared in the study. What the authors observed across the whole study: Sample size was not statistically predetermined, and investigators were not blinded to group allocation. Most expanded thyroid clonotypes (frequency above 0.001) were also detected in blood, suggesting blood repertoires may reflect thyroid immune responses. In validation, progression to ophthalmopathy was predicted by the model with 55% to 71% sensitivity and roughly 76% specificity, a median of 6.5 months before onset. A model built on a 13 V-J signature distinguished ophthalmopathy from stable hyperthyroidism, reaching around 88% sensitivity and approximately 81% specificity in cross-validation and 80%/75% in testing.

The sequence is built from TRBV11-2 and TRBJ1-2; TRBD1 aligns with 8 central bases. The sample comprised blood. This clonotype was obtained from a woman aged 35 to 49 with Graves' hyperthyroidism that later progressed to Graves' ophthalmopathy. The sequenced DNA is TGTGCCAGCAGCTTACCCCCAGGGGGCGGATGGAACTATGGCTACACCTTC. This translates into CASSLPPGGGWNYGYTF.